Following are 32 T cell receptor beta chains from one sample sequenced in a study of blood T cell repertoires in COVID-19. Only in-frame clones appear in the TCRdb table, and some are missing; sequencing was by immunoSEQ multiplex PCR. The data hold around 190,000 clones, with roughly 84% observed a single time. The sample comprised peripheral blood. The receptors originated from a woman of 80 years or more with acute or convalescent COVID-19.

This chain connects TRBV4-3 to TRBJ2-7; the D is unclear. The CDR3 runs to 18 residues. Germline CDR1 reads LGHNA; CDR2 reads YSLEER. V was cut by 1 base and J by 3 bases, with 22 bases left in between. CDR3 bases: TGCGCCAGCAGCCAAGTCGTACAGAGTGAAACCAAAAACTACGAGCAGTACTTC. Residues: CASSQVVQSETKNYEQYF.

V and J are TRBV18 and TRBJ1-2; 10 bases are shared with TRBD1. The CDR3 length is 16 residues. The germline gives CDR1 KGHSH, CDR2 LQKENI. V lost 3 bases and J lost 3; bases outside the gene matches: 7. CDR3 protein: CASSPTTGGNDYGYTF. The CDR3 DNA follows: TGTGCCAGCTCACCTACGACAGGGGGCAACGACTATGGCTACACCTTC.

CDR3 bases: TGTGCCAGCGCTCTAGCGGGAAGCTACAATGAGCAGTTCTTC. As protein: CASALAGSYNEQFF. This chain links TRBV2 with TRBJ2-1; 9 nucleotides line up with TRBD2. This CDR3 has 14 residues. Germline CDR1 is SNHLY and CDR2 is FYNNEI. The V and J ends lost 8 bases and 3 bases, in that order; junction bases with no gene match: 5.

CDR3 sequence reads: CATSSDQGSLSGNTIYF. DNA for the CDR3: TGTGCCACCAGCAGTGATCAGGGTTCCCTCTCTGGAAACACCATATATTTT. The chain couples TRBV15 to TRBJ1-3; weak D call: TRBD1 (5 bases). From germline, CDR1 is LNHNV and CDR2 YYDKDF (reference sequence). The CDR3 extends over 17 amino acids. V was trimmed by 3 bases and J by 0 bases, leaving 15 bases between them.

The J gene is TRBJ2-1, the V gene TRBV4-1; TRBD2 matches at 10 bases. The CDR3 has 16 residues. J lost 7 bases, V lost 1 base, and 7 bases had no gene match. Germline CDR1 MGHRA, CDR2 YSYEKL. The chain's CDR3 is CASSQGSSGRGNEQFF. The DNA of the CDR3 is TGCGCCAGCAGCCAAGGGTCCAGCGGGAGGGGAAATGAGCAGTTCTTC.

The chain uses TRBV5-1 and TRBJ1-3; maybe TRBD1 (6 bases). Germline V gene data show CDR1 as SGHRS and CDR2 as YFSETQ. CDR3 length: 18 amino acids. Trimming took off 5 bases at V and 4 bases at J, with 25 bases between the two ends. CDR3 sequence (DNA): TGCGCCAGCAGTTTGAACGATAACTCAGGGGTCATCGGAAACACCATATATTTT. It specifies CASSLNDNSGVIGNTIYF.

The genes are TRBV3-1 (or the pseudogene TRBV3-2) and TRBJ2-3, with a weak D call TRBD2 (6 bases). The CDR3 extends over 14 amino acids. V lost 3 bases and J lost 1, with 8 bases in between. Germline V gene sequence: CDR1 LGHDT, CDR2 YNNKEL (reference sequence). The CDR3 nucleotides read TGTGCCAGCAGCCAGACTAGGGGCACAGATACGCAGTATTTT. The encoded protein is CASSQTRGTDTQYF.

This chain uses TRBV18 with TRBJ2-1, with 9 bases lining up with TRBD2. Trimming cost V 3 bases and J 7 bases; bases outside gene matches: 7. The germline V gene has CDR1 KGHSH and CDR2 LQKENI. The CDR3 covers 15 residues. CDR3: CASSPRLAAMNEQFF. The DNA of the CDR3 is TGTGCCAGCTCACCCCGACTAGCGGCCATGAATGAGCAGTTCTTC.

The chain combines TRBV6-5 with TRBJ1-6, with D hard to call. Germline CDR1 reads MNHEY; CDR2 reads SVGAGI. CDR3 length equals 13 residues. Trimming took off 7 bases at V and 6 bases at J, with 10 bases between the two ends. CDR3 DNA: TGTGCCAGCACAGGCCCCCCTAATTCACCCCTCCACTTT. Translation: CASTGPPNSPLHF.

The CDR3 sequence is CASSYSGDRVTYEQYF. The DNA of the CDR3 is TGTGCCAGCAGTTACTCGGGGGACAGGGTTACCTACGAGCAGTACTTC. The chain couples TRBV6-6 to TRBJ2-7; TRBD1 matches at 9 bases. This CDR3 has 16 amino acids. Looked up from germline, CDR1 is MNHNY and CDR2 is SVGAGI (reference sequence). J gave up 2 bases and V 0 bases, and 5 bases lay outside the gene matches.

The genes are TRBV7-3 and TRBJ2-3; D gene ambiguous. Trimming shortened V by 2 bases and J by 0 bases, and 9 bases separated the two germline ends. From germline, CDR1 is SGHTA and CDR2 FQGTGA. The CDR3 has 15 residues. The CDR3 loop is CASSLGLPSTDTQYF. CDR3 sequence (DNA): TGTGCCAGCAGCTTAGGGCTCCCCAGCACAGATACGCAGTATTTT.

The chain employs TRBV9 and TRBJ1-3, with TRBD1 matching over 7 bases. Germline CDR1 and CDR2: SGDLS and YYNGEE. V lost 2 bases, J lost 8 bases, and 13 bases stayed unmatched. The CDR3 contains 16 residues. The DNA for the CDR3 is TGTGCCAGCAGCGTTACTAACAGGGGCGCGGTGGACACCATATATTTT. Amino acid sequence: CASSVTNRGAVDTIYF.

This clone occurred a few times. The gene calls are TRBV7-2 and TRBJ2-2; 10 bases are a match to TRBD2. The CDR3 is 17 residues long. Germline assignment: CDR1 SGHTA and CDR2 FQGNSA. J gave up 4 bases and V 1 base, and 6 bases lay outside the gene matches. CDR3: CASSLVGLAGATGELFF. The CDR3 DNA reads as TGTGCCAGCAGCTTAGTGGGGCTAGCGGGAGCCACCGGGGAGCTGTTTTTT.

This chain connects TRBV24-1 to TRBJ2-5, with 10 positions matching TRBD2. The germline CDR1 and CDR2 sequences are KGHDR and SFDVKD. With V trimmed by 3 bases and J by 2 bases, 17 bases remained unmatched. This CDR3 has 20 residues. CDR3 region: CATSDLQTGVASGSQETQYF. CDR3 DNA sequence: TGTGCCACCAGTGATCTTCAGACAGGGGTGGCTAGCGGGAGTCAAGAGACCCAGTACTTC.

The J gene is TRBJ2-7, the V gene TRBV25-1; 9 nucleotides agree with TRBD2. J gave up 2 bases and V 6 bases, and 8 bases lay outside the gene matches. The CDR3 has 15 residues. Germline values: CDR1 MGHDK, CDR2 SYGVNS. CDR3 bases: TGTGCCAGCAGCCAACCTAGCGGGATCGCCTACGAGCAGTACTTC. Its translation: CASSQPSGIAYEQYF.

This chain joins TRBV5-1 and TRBJ1-3; D is unresolved. Germline lookup yields CDR1 SGHRS and CDR2 YFSETQ. Trimming stripped 4 bases from V and 8 bases from J, with 19 bases between. This CDR3 is 15 amino acids long. The CDR3 protein is CASSPDIARRDTIYF. The DNA of the CDR3 is TGCGCCAGCAGCCCCGACATTGCTCGGCGGGACACCATATATTTT.

V and J are TRBV3-1 (or the pseudogene TRBV3-2) and TRBJ1-6; the D is unclear. Trimming removed 3 bases from V and 5 bases from J, with 20 bases in between. In germline, CDR1 is LGHDT, CDR2 YNNKEL (reference sequence). The CDR3 runs 18 residues. For the CDR3, the DNA is TGTGCCAGCAGCCATCATAATCCCTTCATACATCATAATTCACCCCTCCACTTT. Residues: CASSHHNPFIHHNSPLHF.

The chain carries TRBV9 and TRBJ1-1, with no clear D. CDR1 SGDLS and CDR2 YYNGEE come from the germline V gene. The ends were cut back, 3 bases at V and 5 bases at J, with 17 bases in the middle. The CDR3 sequence is 15 residues long. As DNA, the CDR3 is TGTGCCAGCAGCGCCCTGTCGCGGGGTGGGACTGAAGCTTTCTTT. It is translated as CASSALSRGGTEAFF.

This clone came up a few times. The chain carries TRBV7-8 and TRBJ2-1; perhaps TRBD2 as D (5 bases). CDR1 and CDR2 (germline): SGHVS, FQNEAQ. V was clipped by 5 bases and J by 6 bases, with 20 bases between them. The CDR3 contains 16 residues. The CDR3 DNA is TGTGCCAGCAGCGCAAGCAGACGGGCTGAGGGCAATGAGCAGTTCTTC. Translated, it gives CASSASRRAEGNEQFF.

The V and J genes are TRBV7-3 and TRBJ2-1; TRBD2 agrees at 12 bases. Germline V gene data show CDR1 as SGHTA and CDR2 as FQGTGA. CDR3 length equals 15 residues. The junction had 6 bases not matched to a gene; V was cut back by 5 bases and J by 7 bases. CDR3: CASSARLAGENEQFF. CDR3 in DNA: TGTGCCAGCAGCGCGAGACTAGCGGGAGAAAATGAGCAGTTCTTC.

The chain combines TRBV29-1 with TRBJ2-3; 11 bases fit TRBD2. The junction had 6 bases not matched to a gene; V was cut back by 7 bases and J by 6 bases. CDR1 SQVTM and CDR2 ANQGSEA come from the germline V gene. This CDR3 spans 13 amino acids. This chain's CDR3 is CSALAGVEDTQYF. The CDR3 nucleotides read TGCAGCGCACTAGCGGGAGTCGAGGATACGCAGTATTTT.

Remarks on this clone: A read error may account for a junction end that differs from germline. The chain couples TRBV7-7 to TRBJ2-5; 7 bases map to TRBD2. CDR1 and CDR2 (germline): SSHAT, FNYEAQ (reference sequence). This CDR3 is 19 amino acids long. The CDR3 DNA reads TGTGCTAGCAGCCCCCGCTCTGGCGGGAGTTTACTACGAATAGAGACCCAGTACTTC. Its protein product is CASSPRSGGSLLRIETQYF.

The chain combines TRBV4-3 with TRBJ2-1; D may be TRBD2 (5 bases). V was clipped by 1 base and J by 6 bases, with 16 bases between them. CDR1 and CDR2 (germline): LGHNA, YSLEER. The CDR3 consists of 16 residues. The CDR3 DNA is TGCGCCAGCAGCCAAGTCTCTGGCGGGTCGGGCAATGAGCAGTTCTTC. Protein sequence: CASSQVSGGSGNEQFF.

This clone was seen a single time. CDR3 sequence (DNA): TGTGCCAGTAGTAACGCGGGAGGGCCCCGAGGGAAGCAGTACTTC. This encodes CASSNAGGPRGKQYF. The chain has TRBV19 and TRBJ2-7, with 9 bases fitting TRBD2. CDR3 length: 15 residues. The V and J ends lost 4 bases and 8 bases, in that order; junction bases with no gene match: 12. The germline V gene encodes CDR1 LNHDA and CDR2 SQIVND (reference sequence).

This clone has just one count. The chain has TRBV7-2 and TRBJ1-1; possibly TRBD1 for D (6 bases). Trimming took 3 bases from V and 0 from J, leaving 8 bases between them. The CDR3 length is 14 residues. CDR1 is SGHTA, CDR2 FQGNSA, per germline. DNA for the CDR3: TGTGCCAGCAGCTTCGCAGGGGTGAACACTGAAGCTTTCTTT. It is translated as CASSFAGVNTEAFF.

The chain combines TRBV28 with TRBJ2-6; a possible D gene is TRBD2 (5 bases). The CDR3 is 14 amino acids. The V end lost 10 bases, the J end lost 1 base, and 11 bases lay between the germline ends. Germline CDR1 MDHEN, CDR2 SYDVKM. DNA of the CDR3: TGTGCCACCCATCGGGGTTCTGGGGCCAACGTCCTGACTTTC. Protein product: CATHRGSGANVLTF.

The V gene is TRBV28, the J gene TRBJ2-1; 12 nucleotides align to TRBD2. Germline V gene data show CDR1 as MDHEN and CDR2 as SYDVKM. The V segment lost 5 bases and the J segment 6 bases; nucleotides outside the gene matches: 8. The CDR3 extends over 16 amino acids. The CDR3 DNA follows: TGTGCCAGCAGTCCCCCTCTAGCGGGAGGGTTCAATGAGCAGTTCTTC. Translating it yields CASSPPLAGGFNEQFF. Full variable domain (missing parts from reference TRBV28 and TRBJ2-1): DVKVTQSSRYLVKRTGEKVFLECVQDMDHENMFWYRQDPGLGLRLIYFSYDVKMKEKGDIPEGYSVSREKKERFSLILESASTNQTSMYLCASSPPLAGGFNEQFFGPGTRLTVL.

This chain connects TRBV18 to TRBJ2-7; D is perhaps TRBD2 (6 bases). V was shortened by 5 bases and J by 2 bases, with 13 bases between the two germline ends. Per the germline V gene, CDR1 is KGHSH and CDR2 is LQKENI. This CDR3 has 14 amino acids. The CDR3 spells CASSLAGLTYEQYF. The CDR3 bases are TGTGCCAGCTCATTGGCGGGACTGACCTACGAGCAGTACTTC.

The J gene is TRBJ2-3, the V gene TRBV6-4, with TRBD1 matching over 8 bases. The CDR3 covers 15 residues. Germline V gives CDR1 MRHNA, CDR2 SNTAGT. With V trimmed by 5 bases and J by 1 base, 5 bases remained unmatched. The CDR3: CASSQGAIGTDTQYF. Here the CDR3 DNA reads TGTGCCAGCAGTCAGGGGGCCATAGGCACAGATACGCAGTATTTT.

There are a few counts of this clone. V and J are TRBV6-2 or TRBV6-3 and TRBJ1-1; D is uncertain. The germline CDR1 and CDR2 sequences are MNHEY and SVGEGT. The V gene lost 1 base and the J gene lost 1 base, with 10 bases spanning the gap. The CDR3 has 15 amino acids. Written as DNA, the CDR3 is TGTGCCAGCAGTTACTTTTCTGCGAGGAACACTGAAGCTTTCTTT. Translation: CASSYFSARNTEAFF.

Turning to this clone: The same CDR3 is also encoded by other DNA sequences in this sample. V and J are TRBV12-3 or TRBV12-4 and TRBJ1-2, with D possibly being TRBD1 (5 bases). V gave up 2 bases and J gave up 4 bases, with 8 bases separating them. This CDR3 comprises 13 residues. The CDR3 reads CASSLRGGYGYTF. The CDR3, as DNA: TGTGCCAGCAGTTTAAGGGGAGGCTATGGCTACACCTTC.

In its sample, this clone was seen once. The chain employs TRBV5-1 and TRBJ2-1, with 9 bases matching TRBD1. This CDR3 has 16 residues. V lost 4 bases, J lost 3 bases, and 8 bases stayed unmatched. Germline loops: CDR1 SGHRS, CDR2 YFSETQ. CDR3 nucleotides: TGCGCCAGCAGCCTCTCTCCGACAGGGGGCTACAATGAGCAGTTCTTC. Its protein product is CASSLSPTGGYNEQFF.